Listed here are 13 T cell receptor beta chains from one sample, sequenced in a study of shared T cell receptors in the human thymus. TCRdb keeps only in-frame clones here, not all; method: immunoSEQ multiplex PCR. The sample comprises hundreds of thousands of clones, just under 95% of which are singletons, and around 0.019% rests with the top ten. Sequencing was carried out using thymocytes. All receptors derive from a human donor.

The chain combines TRBV5-1 with TRBJ1-1; maybe TRBD1 (6 bases). CDR1 is SGHRS, CDR2 YFSETQ, per germline. V dropped 3 bases and J dropped 1 base, with 13 bases sitting between them. The length of the CDR3 is 15 residues. The CDR3 bases are TGCGCCAGCAGCTCCCACAGGGTGGGGAACACTGAAGCTTTCTTT. Its translation is CASSSHRVGNTEAFF.

The gene calls are TRBV6-1 and TRBJ2-1; tentatively, D is TRBD1 or TRBD2 (5 bases each). This CDR3 spans 14 amino acids. Per germline, CDR1 MNHNS and CDR2 SASEGT. V lost 8 bases, J lost 2 bases, and 13 bases lay in between. The CDR3 DNA reads TGTGCCAGCGAGGGGAAGAGGACCTACAATGAGCAGTTCTTC. Translated: CASEGKRTYNEQFF.

The rearrangement links TRBV15 to TRBJ1-1; no firm D call. The germline V gene encodes CDR1 LNHNV and CDR2 YYDKDF (reference sequence). This CDR3 has 13 residues. Trimming took 4 bases from V and 1 from J, leaving 7 bases between them. This CDR3 is CATSTPGNTEAFF. For the CDR3, the DNA is TGTGCCACCAGCACCCCAGGGAACACTGAAGCTTTCTTT. The whole variable domain, remainder taken from reference TRBV15 and TRBJ1-1, is DAMVIQNPRYQVTQFGKPVTLSCSQTLNHNVMYWYQQKSSQAPKLLFHYYDKDFNNEADTPDNFQSRRPNTSFCFLDIRSPGLGDTAMYLCATSTPGNTEAFFGQGTRLTVV.

The J gene is TRBJ2-7, the V gene TRBV28, with TRBD2 identical over 13 bases. Trimming at V came to 5 bases and at J to 4 bases, leaving 5 bases not matched to a gene. Germline V gene data show CDR1 as MDHEN and CDR2 as SYDVKM. The CDR3 is 15 amino acids. The CDR3 coding sequence is TGTGCCAGCAGTCTAGGACTAGCGGGAGAATACGAGCAGTACTTC. Its translation: CASSLGLAGEYEQYF.

This clone was observed once. The rearrangement uses TRBV15 and TRBJ2-1; 9 bases align to TRBD2. This CDR3 is 16 amino acids long. Trimming removed 1 base from V and 7 bases from J; junction bases left unmatched: 8. Per the germline V gene, CDR1 is LNHNV and CDR2 is YYDKDF (reference sequence). The CDR3 nucleotides read TGTGCCACCAGCAGAGGTAGCCTAGCGGGACCTAATGAGCAGTTCTTC. It translates to CATSRGSLAGPNEQFF.

In its sample, this clone was seen once. The J gene is TRBJ2-7, the V gene TRBV7-2; 10 nucleotides match TRBD2. V trimming: 5 bases; J trimming: 0 bases; junction bases outside the gene matches: 7. Looked up from germline, CDR1 is SGHTA and CDR2 is FQGNSA. This CDR3 is 16 amino acids long. The CDR3 sequence: CASSLETSGPSYEQYF. The DNA for the CDR3 is TGTGCCAGCAGCCTTGAGACTAGCGGGCCCTCCTACGAGCAGTACTTC.

Here the CDR3 DNA reads TGTGCCAGCAGCTTAGGACGGAAGTTTGGACAGATTGGTTTGAACACTGAAGCTTTCTTT. As protein: CASSLGRKFGQIGLNTEAFF. The rearrangement links TRBV7-8 to TRBJ1-1; a possible D gene is TRBD1 (6 bases). From germline, CDR1 is SGHVS and CDR2 FQNEAQ. The CDR3 length is 20 residues. Trimming shortened V by 1 base and J by 0 bases, and 24 bases separated the two germline ends.

V and J are TRBV27 and TRBJ2-6; D perhaps matches TRBD1 (6 bases). Germline V lookup: CDR1 MNHEY, CDR2 SMNVEV (reference sequence). This CDR3 has 16 amino acids. Trimming took off 5 bases at V and 3 bases at J, with 14 bases between the two ends. CDR3 protein: CASSPSRDNGANVLTF. As DNA, the CDR3 is TGTGCCAGCAGTCCCTCCCGGGACAATGGGGCCAACGTCCTGACTTTC. The whole variable domain, remainder taken from reference TRBV27 and TRBJ2-6, is EAQVTQNPRYLITVTGKKLTVTCSQNMNHEYMSWYRQDPGLGLRQIYYSMNVEVTDKGDVPEGYKVSRKEKRNFPLILESPSPNQTSLYFCASSPSRDNGANVLTFGAGSRLTVL.

This clone has just one count. The gene calls are TRBV14 and TRBJ2-2; no definite D call. Deletions cut 4 bases from V and 6 bases from J, with 6 bases between. The germline gives CDR1 SGHDN, CDR2 FVKESK. This CDR3 has 12 residues. CDR3 DNA sequence: TGTGCCAGCAGCCTCTCCCCCGGGGAGCTGTTTTTT. Translating gives CASSLSPGELFF.

This CDR3 reads CASSFYRAFFTDTQYF. As DNA, the CDR3 is TGTGCCAGCAGTTTCTACAGGGCATTTTTCACAGATACGCAGTATTTT. This chain uses TRBV28 with TRBJ2-3; D might be TRBD1 (6 bases). CDR1 is MDHEN, CDR2 SYDVKM, per germline. Trimming took off 3 bases at V and 2 bases at J, with 15 bases between the two ends. The CDR3 contains 16 residues. The full variable domain, rest sourced from reference TRBV28 and TRBJ2-3, is DVKVTQSSRYLVKRTGEKVFLECVQDMDHENMFWYRQDPGLGLRLIYFSYDVKMKEKGDIPEGYSVSREKKERFSLILESASTNQTSMYLCASSFYRAFFTDTQYFGPGTRLTVL.

This sequence joins TRBV5-1 and TRBJ2-2; TRBD1 might be the D (5 bases). From germline, CDR1 is SGHRS and CDR2 YFSETQ. V was shortened by 2 bases and J by 0 bases, with 14 bases between the two germline ends. The CDR3 totals 17 residues. The CDR3 is CASSLDRTPPNTGELFF. CDR3 bases: TGCGCCAGCAGCTTAGATCGGACACCTCCGAACACCGGGGAGCTGTTTTTT.

The chain employs TRBV28 and TRBJ1-1; D uncertain. The CDR3 is 12 residues long. Germline lookup yields CDR1 MDHEN and CDR2 SYDVKM. Trimming removed 5 bases from V and 5 bases from J, with 9 bases in between. The CDR3 DNA follows: TGTGCCAGCAGTCCCATCCGGACTGAAGCTTTCTTT. It is translated as CASSPIRTEAFF.

The chain recombines TRBV29-1 with TRBJ2-5; possible D gene TRBD2, 7 bases. This CDR3 contains 16 residues. V was shortened by 4 bases and J by 5 bases, with 23 bases between the two germline ends. CDR1 is SQVTM, CDR2 ANQGSEA, per germline. The CDR3 nucleotides are TGCAGCGTTGTGGAGACACCTCTAAGGGGGGGGGAGACCCAGTACTTC. Amino acids: CSVVETPLRGGETQYF.